This T cell receptor beta chain derives from a study of cytomegalovirus exposure and HLA in healthy donors. Study observations and caveats: Among donors in an Asian-associated ancestry cluster, a later analysis reportedly found fewer N-insertions than the roughly 610-donor mean. About 87% or about 30% of the time was how often most TCR beta V segments were productive, according to an earlier analysis. In a later analysis, TCR association rates varied by HLA locus: DRB1 most, HLA-C fewest.

There are 17 residues in the CDR3. CDR1 is SNHLY and CDR2 is FYNNEI in the germline V gene. V gave up 4 bases and J gave up 0 bases, with 13 bases separating them. Details on this clone: Its antigen is not identified.

Primers: 60 Vbeta forward and 13 Jbeta reverse. In the original workflow: Roughly 11 million shared chains were among the approximately 80 million unique TCR beta chains that a later analysis counted. Produced via immunoSEQ multiplex PCR; TCRdb's table is partial and in-frame only. D and trimming were read from the DNA, whereas the V and J calls and clone size are those reported in that table. Of around 190,000 clones in the sample, roughly 75% are singletons; the top ten hold about 4.8%. The genes are TRBV2 and TRBJ2-6, with a possible D match to TRBD1 (5 bases). This clonotype was obtained from a man younger than 45 in good health and CMV-seropositive. The sequencing input was PBMCs. CDR3 region: CASSGQGELSGANVLTF. The CDR3 DNA follows: TGTGCCAGCAGTGGGCAGGGTGAGCTCTCTGGGGCCAACGTCCTGACTTTC. Based on the CDR3 plus reference TRBV2 and TRBJ2-6, the full variable domain is EPEVTQTPSHQVTQMGQEVILRCVPISNHLYFYWYRQILGQKVEFLVSFYNNEISEKSEIFDDQFSVERPDGSNFTLKIRSTKLEDSAMYFCASSGQGELSGANVLTFGAGSRLTVL.